These T cell receptor beta chains were read from a single sample in a study of T-cell memory formation after mild COVID-19. TCRdb independently ran MiXCR on the 5' RACE reads; one entry per CDR3 protein. The sample includes around 200,000 distinct CDR3 sequences, about 21% seen only once; the top ten take about 23%. The specimen was PBMCs or a T cell subset sorted from them (not recorded which). Receptors were obtained from an adult woman who had mild COVID-19 (a few samples of this study predate the infection). Cell type and time point are not known. Each CDR3 is given with its conserved first and last residue. D genes are given only for firm matches. The size field is filled for only some rows; it gives once, few, many or a size class.

j_gene,d_gene,abundance,v_gene,CDR3nt,CDR3aa
TRBJ2-2,NA,many,TRBV6-4,TGTGCCAGCAGTGACTCAAGAGACACCGGGGAGCTGTTTTTT,CASSDSRDTGELFF
TRBJ2-1,TRBD2,few,TRBV6-1,TGTGCCAGCAGTGAGGAAGCGGGGGGGCCATATGAGCAGTTCTTC,CASSEEAGGPYEQFF
TRBJ2-7,NA,NA,TRBV7-8,TGTGCCAGCAGCTTAGACGGAAATAGAGACTACGAGCAGTACTTC,CASSLDGNRDYEQYF
TRBJ2-1,NA,NA,TRBV13,TGTGCCAGCAGCCCACCCCCGACTGTTGAGCAGTTCTTC,CASSPPPTVEQFF
TRBJ2-3,TRBD2,NA,TRBV12-3/TRBV12-4,TGTGCCAGCAGTCGAGGACTAGCGTCTCGGATAGATACGCAGTATTTT,CASSRGLASRIDTQYF
TRBJ2-3,NA,few,TRBV7-8,TGTGCCAGCTGTTTAGAGGGTGGGAGCACAGATACGCAGTATTTT,CASCLEGGSTDTQYF
TRBJ1-2,NA,few,TRBV7-9,TGTGCCAGCACCGACCTGGGGGCTAACTATGGCTACACCTTC,CASTDLGANYGYTF
TRBJ2-1,NA,NA,TRBV4-2,TGTGCCAGCAGCCAAGATGATCAGGGGGGCCTCTACAATGAGCAGTTCTTC,CASSQDDQGGLYNEQFF
TRBJ2-7,NA,NA,TRBV9,TGTGCCAGCAGCCTCCACCGGGGGAACGGCTACGAGCAGTACTTC,CASSLHRGNGYEQYF
TRBJ1-2,NA,NA,TRBV30,TGTGCCTGGATCCATCTGGGAGGACACTATGGCTACACCTTC,CAWIHLGGHYGYTF
TRBJ2-1,NA,NA,TRBV7-8,TGTGCCAGCACCCCGGGGGAGGGGGCTGCATACAATGAGCAGTTCTTC,CASTPGEGAAYNEQFF
TRBJ1-5,NA,NA,TRBV5-1,TGCGCCAGCAGCTTGACAGGGCCTTATAGCAATCAGCCCCAGCATTTT,CASSLTGPYSNQPQHF
TRBJ2-7,NA,many,TRBV6-1,TGTGCCAGCAGTGAAGAGGAAACCTACGAGCAGTACTTC,CASSEEETYEQYF
TRBJ2-1,NA,many,TRBV7-9,TGTGCCAGCAGCCCCAAATTCTACAATGAGCAGTTCTTC,CASSPKFYNEQFF
TRBJ1-1,NA,few,TRBV5-1,TGCGCCAGCAGCTTGGCGGCTCCGAACACTGAAGCTTTCTTT,CASSLAAPNTEAFF
TRBJ2-7,TRBD1,NA,TRBV5-6,TGTGCCAGCAGCGTGGACAGGGAGTACGAGCAGTACTTC,CASSVDREYEQYF
TRBJ2-1,NA,NA,TRBV6-5,TGTGCCAGCAGCGACTTCCTATCCTACAATGAGCAGTTCTTC,CASSDFLSYNEQFF
TRBJ2-1,TRBD2,few,TRBV15,TGTGCCACCAGCAGAGATCAAGAAGCGGGAGTATATTTCTTC,CATSRDQEAGVYFF
TRBJ2-3,TRBD2,few,TRBV20-1,TGCAGTGCTAGGCGGGGACTAGCGGGCGCAGATACGCAGTATTTT,CSARRGLAGADTQYF
TRBJ2-3,NA,many,TRBV7-6,TGTGCCAGCAGCTTAGGGGCGGGCACAGATACGCAGTATTTT,CASSLGAGTDTQYF
TRBJ2-1,TRBD2,few,TRBV7-3,TGTGCCAGCAGCTCCCTAGCGGGAGTGGGGAATGAGCAGTTCTTC,CASSSLAGVGNEQFF
TRBJ2-3,TRBD2,NA,TRBV13,TGTGCCAGCAGCCGGACCCCTAGCGGAAGCACAGATACGCAGTATTTT,CASSRTPSGSTDTQYF
TRBJ2-3,TRBD2,few,TRBV9,TGTGCCAGCAGCGACCCGGGGGGGACAGATACGCAGTATTTT,CASSDPGGTDTQYF
TRBJ2-5,TRBD2,NA,TRBV11-2,TGTGCCAGCAGCTCCCGGACTAGCGGGGGCCAAGAGACCCAGTACTTC,CASSSRTSGGQETQYF
TRBJ2-7,TRBD1,few,TRBV5-1,TGCGCCAGCAGCGCGCGACAGGGCCCGGGATACGAGCAGTACTTC,CASSARQGPGYEQYF
TRBJ2-7,NA,NA,TRBV29-1,TGCAGCGCGGAAGGGGCCTACGAGCAGTACTTC,CSAEGAYEQYF
TRBJ1-1,TRBD1,NA,TRBV10-3,TGTGCCATCAGTGACGGCGGACAGGGGGTGAACACTGAAGCTTTCTTT,CAISDGGQGVNTEAFF
TRBJ2-7,TRBD2,NA,TRBV7-8,TGTGCCAGCAGCTTTCCCAGCGGGGGGGATTCCTACGAGCAGTACTTC,CASSFPSGGDSYEQYF
TRBJ1-6,TRBD1,NA,TRBV7-9,TGTGCCAGCAGCCAAGCCCGACAGGGCCCCAATTCACCCCTCCACTTT,CASSQARQGPNSPLHF
TRBJ2-1,TRBD2,NA,TRBV9,TGTGCCAGCAGCGTAGAGGCGGGAGGACAGAATGAGCAGTTCTTC,CASSVEAGGQNEQFF
TRBJ1-1,NA,NA,TRBV7-9,TGTGCCAGCAGCTCGAGGGACACCCGGAACACTGAAGCTTTCTTT,CASSSRDTRNTEAFF
TRBJ1-1,TRBD1,NA,TRBV7-9,TGTGCCAGCAGTGATCCGGGACAGGGGGTAAACACTGAAGCTTTCTTT,CASSDPGQGVNTEAFF
TRBJ1-2,NA,NA,TRBV7-8,TGTGCCAGCAGCAACCTGGGGGGCTCTGCGGATGGCTACACCTTC,CASSNLGGSADGYTF
TRBJ2-5,TRBD1,NA,TRBV7-9,TGTGCCAGCCACGACAGGGGTGGTTGGGAGACCCAGTACTTC,CASHDRGGWETQYF
TRBJ2-7,TRBD1,NA,TRBV5-1,TGCGCCAGCAGCCCGTGGACAGGGGCGGACGAGCAGTACTTC,CASSPWTGADEQYF
TRBJ2-7,NA,NA,TRBV4-1,TGCGCCAGCAGCCGCGTTCACGGAGGGGACTACGAGCAGTACTTC,CASSRVHGGDYEQYF
TRBJ1-1,NA,NA,TRBV4-1,TGCGCCAGCAGCCAAGGTCACAGGGCCAGGACTGAAGCTTTCTTT,CASSQGHRARTEAFF
TRBJ1-6,NA,NA,TRBV5-1,TGCGCCAGCAGCCTAGGAGGATCACCCCTCCACTTT,CASSLGGSPLHF
TRBJ2-1,NA,NA,TRBV9,TGTGCCAGCAGCGTCGATTACAATGAGCAGTTCTTC,CASSVDYNEQFF
TRBJ2-7,TRBD1,NA,TRBV11-3,TGTGCCAGCAGCCAAGGGACAGGCTATGAGCAGTACTTC,CASSQGTGYEQYF
TRBJ1-2,TRBD1,NA,TRBV19,TGTGCCAGTAGTATAGATGGTGAGACAGGGGGCAACTATGGCTACACCTTC,CASSIDGETGGNYGYTF
TRBJ2-1,NA,NA,TRBV11-2,TGTGCCAGCAGCCGATTTGCCGGGACCCGAAATGAGCAGTTCTTC,CASSRFAGTRNEQFF
TRBJ2-1,NA,NA,TRBV2,TGTGCCAGCAGGGACTTTCTCAATGAGCAGTTCTTC,CASRDFLNEQFF
TRBJ2-7,TRBD1,NA,TRBV14,TGTGCCAGCAGCCAAGACCGTCTGGGGACAGGGAACGACGAGCAGTACTTC,CASSQDRLGTGNDEQYF
TRBJ1-5,NA,NA,TRBV6-5,TGTGCCAGCAGGCCTGGTTATAGCAATCAGCCCCAGCATTTT,CASRPGYSNQPQHF
TRBJ1-2,TRBD1,NA,TRBV5-6,TGTGCCAGCAGCTTGGGTACAGGGGCGGATGGCTACACCTTC,CASSLGTGADGYTF
TRBJ2-7,NA,NA,TRBV3-1,TGTGCCAGCAGCCAAGATCTCCGGCTAGGAGGCGACGAGCAGTACTTC,CASSQDLRLGGDEQYF
TRBJ2-2,NA,NA,TRBV29-1,TGCAGCGTTGAACTGGGGCTAGACAGCCCGAACACCGGGGAGCTGTTTTTT,CSVELGLDSPNTGELFF
TRBJ1-1,NA,NA,TRBV30,TGTGCCTGGGGGATCATGAACACTGAAGCTTTCTTT,CAWGIMNTEAFF
TRBJ2-2,NA,few,TRBV5-1,TGCGCCAGCAGATACGCCGGGACCCACACCGGGGAGCTGTTTTTT,CASRYAGTHTGELFF
TRBJ2-6,NA,NA,TRBV7-9,TGTGCCAGCAGCCCCGCCTCCTGGGCCAACGTCCTGACTTTC,CASSPASWANVLTF
TRBJ1-1,NA,NA,TRBV11-2,TGTGCCAGCAGCTTAGATGTATGGGCAAGGAACACTGAAGCTTTCTTT,CASSLDVWARNTEAFF
TRBJ2-1,NA,NA,TRBV7-3,TGTGCCAGCAGCTTCGCGGGGAGCTACAATGAGCAGTTCTTC,CASSFAGSYNEQFF
TRBJ1-1,NA,few,TRBV19,TGTGCCAGTAGGGGACCCTCCCCTGAAGCTTTCTTT,CASRGPSPEAFF